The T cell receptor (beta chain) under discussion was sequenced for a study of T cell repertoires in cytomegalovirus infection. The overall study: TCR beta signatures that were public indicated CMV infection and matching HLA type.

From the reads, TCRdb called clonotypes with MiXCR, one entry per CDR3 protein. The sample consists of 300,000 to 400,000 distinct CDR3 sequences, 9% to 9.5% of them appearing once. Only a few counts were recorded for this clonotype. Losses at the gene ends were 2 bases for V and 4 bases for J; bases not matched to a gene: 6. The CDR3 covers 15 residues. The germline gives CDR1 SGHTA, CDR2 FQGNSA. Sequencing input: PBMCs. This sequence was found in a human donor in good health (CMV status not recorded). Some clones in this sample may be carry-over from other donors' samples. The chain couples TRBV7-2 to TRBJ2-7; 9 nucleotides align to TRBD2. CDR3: CASSLHGSGGYEQYF. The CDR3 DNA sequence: TGTGCCAGCAGCTTACATGGTAGCGGGGGTTACGAGCAGTACTTC.